This TCR beta chain was sequenced in a study of radiation and T cells in renal cell carcinoma. Time point defined: baseline pretreatment blood. The treatment denotes: 15 Gy SBRT to primary tumor, nephrectomy 4 weeks later. Generated by immunoSEQ multiplex PCR, the TCRdb table keeps only in-frame clones and is missing some. The repertoire includes about 88,000 clones, around 88% of them detected once, and around 7.9% sits in the top ten. V shed 4 bases and J shed 0 bases, with 12 bases lying between them. The CDR3 spans 16 residues. CDR1 and CDR2 from the germline V gene are KGHSH and LQKENI. The V gene is TRBV18, the J gene TRBJ2-2; D is uncertain. The clonotype originates from a middle-aged man with renal cell carcinoma. Sequencing used blood, obtained from a patient whose treatment included radiotherapy and nephrectomy. CDR3 nucleotide sequence: TGTGCCAGCTCACTCGAGGAAACTCCGAACACCGGGGAGCTGTTTTTT. Translating gives CASSLEETPNTGELFF.